The rows below give T cell receptor beta chains drawn from one sample of a study of CD8 T cells in Susac syndrome. TCRdb re-called the immunoSEQ multiplex PCR reads through MiXCR, storing one row per CDR3 protein. The sample lists fewer than 150,000 distinct CDR3 sequences, over 85% seen once, with 0.27% in the top ten. The sample was CD8+ T cells from PBMCs. The receptor set was obtained from a human donor in good health. Both conserved end residues are part of each CDR3. A D gene is named only where the DNA matches it firmly. Clone size is given for some rows only: seen once, a few or many times, or a class if the clone is expanded.

CDR3,DNA,D,J,size,V
CASSLALAGLTDTQYF,TGTGCCAGCAGCTTAGCGTTGGCGGGACTGACAGATACGCAGTATTTT,.,TRBJ2-3,.,TRBV7-8
CSVGSSEQFF,TGCAGCGTTGGAAGTAGCGAGCAGTTCTTC,.,TRBJ2-1,.,TRBV29-1
CASSYGGADYGYTF,TGTGCCAGCAGTTACGGCGGGGCAGACTATGGCTACACCTTC,.,TRBJ1-2,.,TRBV6-2/TRBV6-3
CASSSMNQPQHF,TGTGCCAGCAGTTCCATGAATCAGCCCCAGCATTTT,.,TRBJ1-5,.,TRBV27
CSVDGGVNTEAFF,TGCAGCGTTGATGGGGGGGTGAACACTGAAGCTTTCTTT,.,TRBJ1-1,.,TRBV29-1
CSASEYEIRTDTQYF,TGCAGTGCTAGCGAATATGAGATCCGCACAGATACGCAGTATTTT,.,TRBJ2-3,.,TRBV20-1
CASSLSQETQYF,TGTGCCAGCAGTTTGTCCCAAGAGACCCAGTACTTC,.,TRBJ2-5,.,TRBV6-6
CASSLAGDEQYF,TGTGCCAGCAGCTTAGCGGGGGACGAGCAGTACTTC,.,TRBJ2-7,few,TRBV13
CAIRPGGTDTQYF,TGTGCCATAAGACCGGGGGGCACAGATACGCAGTATTTT,.,TRBJ2-3,.,TRBV13
CASGRGLNYGYTF,TGTGCCAGCGGAAGGGGGCTGAACTATGGCTACACCTTC,TRBD1,TRBJ1-2,few,TRBV27
CATSRASSGRDTQYF,TGTGCCACCAGCAGAGCATCTAGCGGGAGGGATACGCAGTATTTT,TRBD2,TRBJ2-3,once,TRBV15
CTSSLNRDSSTDTQYF,TGCACCAGCAGCCTAAACCGGGACTCGAGCACAGATACGCAGTATTTT,.,TRBJ2-3,once,TRBV1
CAGLPGRAVNNEQFF,TGTGCCGGCCTGCCCGGGAGGGCCGTAAACAATGAGCAGTTCTTC,TRBD2,TRBJ2-1,.,TRBV7-9
CASSPSKASSTDTQYF,TGTGCCAGCAGCCCCTCCAAAGCGTCTAGCACAGATACGCAGTATTTT,.,TRBJ2-3,.,TRBV7-9
CASSPSSGYYEQYF,TGTGCCAGCAGTCCATCTAGCGGTTACTACGAGCAGTACTTC,TRBD2,TRBJ2-7,.,TRBV6-2/TRBV6-3
CASSQWLEANEQFF,TGTGCCAGCAGCCAATGGCTAGAAGCCAATGAGCAGTTCTTC,.,TRBJ2-1,.,TRBV14
CAISREDGYEQYF,TGTGCCATCAGCAGGGAGGACGGCTACGAGCAGTACTTC,.,TRBJ2-7,.,TRBV10-3
CASTGLDGYNEQFF,TGTGCCTCCACCGGACTAGATGGTTACAATGAGCAGTTCTTC,TRBD2,TRBJ2-1,once,TRBV28
CASSPGVTEAFF,TGTGCCAGCAGCCCAGGCGTGACTGAAGCTTTCTTT,.,TRBJ1-1,.,TRBV7-9
CASSYEPRTGGSEQYF,TGTGCCAGCAGTTACGAGCCTCGGACAGGGGGTAGCGAGCAGTACTTC,TRBD1,TRBJ2-7,.,TRBV6-5
CSVEDTEGGYEQYF,TGCAGCGTTGAAGATACTGAGGGGGGCTACGAGCAGTACTTC,.,TRBJ2-7,once,TRBV29-1
CASNVSQANNEQFF,TGTGCCAGCAATGTCTCGCAAGCGAACAATGAGCAGTTCTTC,.,TRBJ2-1,.,TRBV3-1
CATSDLSGTQYF,TGTGCCACCAGTGATCTCAGTGGGACCCAGTACTTC,.,TRBJ2-5,.,TRBV24-1
CASSLVVGESGYEQYF,TGCGCCAGCAGCTTGGTGGTCGGGGAAAGCGGCTACGAGCAGTACTTC,.,TRBJ2-7,once,TRBV5-1
CASSHGTDYEQYF,TGTGCCAGCAGCCACGGGACAGACTACGAGCAGTACTTC,TRBD1,TRBJ2-7,.,TRBV7-8
CSARGLGTDGYTF,TGCAGTGCTAGAGGCCTCGGGACGGATGGCTACACCTTC,.,TRBJ1-2,.,TRBV20-1
CASFSFRGPPYEQYF,TGTGCCAGTTTCTCTTTCAGGGGACCTCCCTACGAGCAGTACTTC,.,TRBJ2-7,.,TRBV27
CASSKVGTSGTLDEQFF,TGTGCCAGCTCCAAGGTGGGGACTAGCGGGACCCTCGATGAGCAGTTCTTC,TRBD2,TRBJ2-1,.,TRBV27
CSVGDVYYGYTF,TGCAGCGTTGGAGACGTGTACTATGGCTACACCTTC,.,TRBJ1-2,.,TRBV29-1
CASNMAEASTDTQYF,TGTGCCAGCAATATGGCCGAGGCTAGCACAGATACGCAGTATTTT,.,TRBJ2-3,.,TRBV27
CASSSYYPGNEQFF,TGTGCCAGCAGCTCTTACTACCCCGGCAATGAGCAGTTCTTC,.,TRBJ2-1,.,TRBV11-2
CASSQVGSVENTEAFF,TGCGCCAGCAGCCAAGTAGGCAGTGTGGAGAACACTGAAGCTTTCTTT,.,TRBJ1-1,.,TRBV4-3
CASRWTGSSYEQYF,TGTGCCAGCAGGTGGACTGGGAGCTCCTACGAGCAGTACTTC,.,TRBJ2-7,.,TRBV27
CASSSGPDSPLNYGYTF,TGTGCCAGCAGCTCCGGACCTGACAGCCCGCTCAACTATGGCTACACCTTC,.,TRBJ1-2,.,TRBV7-8
CASSSVGMELADTQYF,TGTGCCAGCAGTTCAGTAGGTATGGAGTTGGCAGATACGCAGTATTTT,.,TRBJ2-3,.,TRBV9
CASVGGAEETQYF,TGTGCCTCCGTGGGGGGGGCCGAAGAGACCCAGTACTTC,.,TRBJ2-5,.,TRBV27
CASSWDGTQYFF,TGTGCCAGCAGCTGGGACGGGACACAGTACTTCTTC,.,TRBJ2-1,.,TRBV7-2